Each of the 31 T cell receptor beta chains below was sequenced from the same sample in a study of T cell responses to AZD1222 COVID-19 vaccine. Profiling relied on immunoSEQ multiplex PCR, and the TCRdb table lists in-frame clones only, not all of them. The sample holds some 100,000 clones; 87% are singletons and the top ten take over 3%. The input for sequencing was peripheral blood, taken on day 0 of AZD1222 vaccination. Every receptor here comes from an adult in good health.

This chain links TRBV18 with TRBJ1-2; weak D call: TRBD1 (6 bases). Looked up from germline, CDR1 is KGHSH and CDR2 is LQKENI. The CDR3 is 14 amino acids. With 3 bases removed from V and 7 bases from J, the gap between germline ends came to 15 bases. CDR3 protein: CASSPTTTGRGYTF. The CDR3 region has the DNA TGTGCCAGCTCACCGACGACCACAGGGCGTGGCTACACCTTC. Variable domain in full (rest from reference TRBV18 and TRBJ1-2): NAGVMQNPRHLVRRRGQEARLRCSPMKGHSHVYWYRQLPEEGLKFMVYLQKENIIDESGMPKERFSAEFPKEGPSILRIQQVVRGDSAAYFCASSPTTTGRGYTFGSGTRLTVV.

Turning to this clone: Other DNA sequences in this specimen translate into the identical CDR3. J is TRBJ1-1 and V is TRBV5-1; no firm D call. The ends were cut back, 1 base at V and 1 base at J, with 5 bases in the middle. The germline CDR1 and CDR2 sequences are SGHRS and YFSETQ. The CDR3 contains 13 residues. CDR3 DNA: TGCGCCAGCAGCTTGACAGCGAACACTGAAGCTTTCTTT. The encoded protein is CASSLTANTEAFF.

This chain joins TRBV5-4 and TRBJ1-2; 7 positions match TRBD1. Germline-derived CDR1 and CDR2 are SGHNT and YYREEE (reference sequence). CDR3 length: 13 amino acids. Trimming removed 5 bases from V and 14 bases from J; junction bases left unmatched: 15. DNA of the CDR3: TGTGCCAGCAGTCCGGGACAGAATAGTCCTGGGACCTTC. Translating gives CASSPGQNSPGTF.

This sequence joins TRBV28 and TRBJ2-1; 8 bases match TRBD2. V dropped 3 bases and J dropped 2; count of bases not matched to a gene: 9. The CDR3 is made up of 17 amino acids. Germline CDR1 is MDHEN and CDR2 is SYDVKM. The CDR3 is CASSLTGTRGPYNEQFF. The CDR3 coding sequence is TGTGCCAGCAGTTTGACCGGGACTAGGGGACCCTACAATGAGCAGTTCTTC.

This clone was counted between two and nine times. The chain has TRBV25-1 and TRBJ2-2; 9 bases map to TRBD1. This CDR3 has 17 amino acids. Germline V gene sequence: CDR1 MGHDK, CDR2 SYGVNS. The J segment lost 4 bases and the V segment lost 7 bases, leaving 13 bases of the junction unmatched. CDR3 in DNA: TGTGCCAGCACCAGTGGCCCATTGACAGGGGGCACCGGGGAGCTGTTTTTT. Translation gives CASTSGPLTGGTGELFF.

This rearrangement joins TRBV9 to TRBJ1-1; D may be TRBD1 (5 bases). This CDR3 is built from 17 residues. Trimming stripped 4 bases from V and 0 bases from J, with 19 bases between. Germline lookup yields CDR1 SGDLS and CDR2 YYNGEE. The DNA for the CDR3 is TGTGCCAGCAGCCAGAGTGACCTAGGGACGTTGAACACTGAAGCTTTCTTT. Translated: CASSQSDLGTLNTEAFF.

This clone has only one observation. The chain is built from TRBV4-3 and TRBJ1-3; D perhaps matches TRBD1 (6 bases). Germline V gene lookup returns CDR1 LGHNA and CDR2 YSLEER. This CDR3 has 17 amino acids. V lost 4 bases and J lost 2, with 18 bases in between. The CDR3 DNA follows: TGCGCCAGCAGCCGCGAGGGCCCAGGGGCGACTGGAAACACCATATATTTT. The encoded protein is CASSREGPGATGNTIYF.

This sequence joins TRBV18 and TRBJ2-2; D unclear. The germline V and J ends were trimmed by 5 bases and 6 bases, with 10 bases remaining between them. The CDR3 loop spans 13 amino acids. CDR1 is KGHSH and CDR2 is LQKENI in the germline V gene. The CDR3 here is CASSSYPPGELFF. The CDR3 region has the DNA TGTGCCAGCTCATCGTACCCTCCCGGGGAGCTGTTTTTT.

This chain joins TRBV6-2 or TRBV6-3 and TRBJ2-3; D may be TRBD2 (6 bases). The length of the CDR3 is 15 residues. Germline CDR1 and CDR2: MNHEY and SVGEGT. Trimming cost V 5 bases and J 0 bases, with 12 bases left between them. In DNA form, the CDR3 reads TGTGCCAGCAGTCGTCAGACTAGTAGCACAGATACGCAGTATTTT. Protein: CASSRQTSSTDTQYF.

This clone was seen once. The rearrangement joins TRBV19 to TRBJ1-5; a possible D gene is TRBD1 (5 bases). From germline, CDR1 is LNHDA and CDR2 SQIVND (reference sequence). The V and J ends lost 4 bases and 2 bases respectively, with 12 bases between them. The CDR3 covers 15 residues. The CDR3 sequence: CASSTLDSRNQPQHF. In nucleotides, the CDR3 is TGTGCCAGTAGTACCCTCGACAGTCGCAATCAGCCCCAGCATTTT.

The chain recombines TRBV6-2 or TRBV6-3 with TRBJ1-2; the match to TRBD1 covers 8 bases. There are 14 residues in the CDR3. Germline V gene lookup returns CDR1 MNHEY and CDR2 SVGEGT. The ends lost 5 bases at V and 4 bases at J; junction bases unmatched: 6. The CDR3 DNA reads TGTGCCAGCAGTCAAGGACAGGGAGGCTATGGCTACACCTTC. Translated: CASSQGQGGYGYTF.

The chain recombines TRBV4-3 with TRBJ2-3; a possible D gene is TRBD1 (6 bases). Deletions cut 0 bases from V and 2 bases from J, with 21 bases between. The CDR3 length is 19 residues. Looked up from germline, CDR1 is LGHNA and CDR2 is YSLEER. For the CDR3, the DNA is TGCGCCAGCAGCCAAGAATGGGGGCCCTCCTTACTAGACACAGATACGCAGTATTTT. This translates into CASSQEWGPSLLDTDTQYF.

The chain combines TRBV6-5 with TRBJ2-1, with TRBD2 matching over 10 bases. This CDR3 contains 14 residues. The V and J ends lost 6 bases and 7 bases, in that order; junction bases with no gene match: 6. Germline V gene lookup returns CDR1 MNHEY and CDR2 SVGAGI. CDR3 region: CASRPSGGGNEQFF. In nucleotides, the CDR3 is TGTGCCAGCAGACCTAGCGGGGGTGGAAATGAGCAGTTCTTC.

The V and J genes are TRBV5-5 and TRBJ2-1, with D perhaps being TRBD1 or TRBD2 (6 bases each). Germline values: CDR1 SGHKS, CDR2 YYEKEE (reference sequence). Trimming shortened V by 0 bases and J by 3 bases, and 10 bases separated the two germline ends. The CDR3 covers 15 residues. The CDR3 protein is CASSLDGGRYNEQFF. CDR3 nucleotides: TGTGCCAGCAGCTTGGACGGGGGCCGCTACAATGAGCAGTTCTTC.

There are a few counts of this clone. The V and J genes are TRBV2 and TRBJ1-5; 8 bases agree with TRBD1. The CDR3 extends over 15 amino acids. CDR1 and CDR2 (germline): SNHLY, FYNNEI. Unmatched junction bases numbered 9, after V lost 7 bases and J lost 4 bases. CDR3 residues: CASMRTGSRNQPQHF. In nucleotides, the CDR3 is TGTGCCAGCATGAGGACAGGGTCGAGAAATCAGCCCCAGCATTTT. Complete variable domain (other parts from reference TRBV2 and TRBJ1-5): EPEVTQTPSHQVTQMGQEVILRCVPISNHLYFYWYRQILGQKVEFLVSFYNNEISEKSEIFDDQFSVERPDGSNFTLKIRSTKLEDSAMYFCASMRTGSRNQPQHFGDGTRLSIL.

The chain carries TRBV7-9 and TRBJ1-1; tentative D call: TRBD1 (5 bases). V was clipped by 3 bases and J by 4 bases, with 12 bases between them. This CDR3 has 14 amino acids. Germline V gene lookup returns CDR1 SEHNR and CDR2 FQNEAQ (reference sequence). CDR3 loop: CASSFGDPGTEAFF. The CDR3 nucleotides read TGTGCCAGCAGCTTTGGGGACCCGGGCACTGAAGCTTTCTTT. The complete variable domain, with remaining parts taken from reference TRBV7-9 and TRBJ1-1, reads DTGVSQNPRHKITKRGQNVTFRCDPISEHNRLYWYRQTLGQGPEFLTYFQNEAQLEKSRLLSDRFSAERPKGSFSTLEIQRTEQGDSAMYLCASSFGDPGTEAFFGQGTRLTVV.

The chain's CDR3 is CASSPGGLGYGYTF. The CDR3 coding sequence is TGTGCCAGCAGCCCTGGGGGGCTCGGCTATGGCTACACCTTC. The chain recombines TRBV7-9 with TRBJ1-2, with a tentative D call TRBD1 (6 bases). Looked up from germline, CDR1 is SEHNR and CDR2 is FQNEAQ (reference sequence). The CDR3 runs to 14 residues. V was trimmed by 5 bases and J by 4 bases, leaving 14 bases between them.

The J gene is TRBJ1-3, the V gene TRBV9; D perhaps matches TRBD1 (5 bases). This CDR3 is built from 15 residues. V dropped 5 bases and J dropped 0 bases, with 12 bases sitting between them. Germline CDR1 is SGDLS and CDR2 is YYNGEE. CDR3 region: CASSAGVFSGNTIYF. CDR3 nucleotide sequence: TGTGCCAGCAGTGCGGGGGTGTTCTCTGGAAACACCATATATTTT.

The chain has TRBV9 and TRBJ1-2; D perhaps matches TRBD1 (6 bases). Germline V gene data show CDR1 as SGDLS and CDR2 as YYNGEE. The CDR3 length is 15 residues. The V end lost 3 bases, the J end lost 0 bases, and 12 bases lay between the germline ends. The CDR3 DNA reads as TGTGCCAGCAGCGCGTGGGACACCGCTAACTATGGCTACACCTTC. This encodes CASSAWDTANYGYTF.

The rearrangement links TRBV20-1 to TRBJ1-5; TRBD1 agrees at 7 bases. Germline assignment: CDR1 DFQATT and CDR2 SNEGSKA (reference sequence). Losses at the gene ends were 5 bases for V and 13 bases for J; bases not matched to a gene: 5. This CDR3 has 10 residues. This CDR3 reads CSAWDRHQHF. The CDR3 DNA is TGCAGTGCTTGGGACAGACATCAGCATTTT.

This clone was seen once. The chain links TRBV6-2 or TRBV6-3 to TRBJ2-3, with a weak D call TRBD2 (5 bases). Trimming stripped 5 bases from V and 2 bases from J, with 20 bases between. The germline gives CDR1 MNHEY, CDR2 SVGEGT. The CDR3 length is 17 residues. CDR3 protein: CASSPRGDYYYTDTQYF. The CDR3 DNA follows: TGTGCCAGCAGTCCCCGAGGTGACTACTACTACACAGATACGCAGTATTTT.

The count of this clone is one. The chain couples TRBV7-2 to TRBJ2-3; weak D call: TRBD1 (5 bases). CDR1 is SGHTA, CDR2 FQGNSA, per germline. Trimming shortened V by 8 bases and J by 5 bases, and 23 bases separated the two germline ends. The CDR3 covers 16 residues. CDR3 loop: CASALIVANQGDTQYF. CDR3 in DNA: TGTGCCAGCGCTCTAATAGTGGCGAACCAGGGAGATACGCAGTATTTT.

The chain couples TRBV15 to TRBJ2-5; D gene uncertain. The CDR3 consists of 13 residues. Germline CDR1 and CDR2: LNHNV and YYDKDF (reference sequence). Deletions cut 8 bases from V and 4 bases from J, with 14 bases between. The CDR3 DNA is TGTGCCACCGGACCAAGGCGCCTAGAGACCCAGTACTTC. It specifies CATGPRRLETQYF.

This chain links TRBV6-5 with TRBJ2-2; no clear D gene. CDR3 length equals 15 residues. The V gene lost 4 bases and the J gene lost 3 bases, with 12 bases spanning the gap. CDR1 is MNHEY and CDR2 is SVGAGI in the germline V gene. This CDR3 is CASSSAYRDTGELFF. Here the CDR3 DNA reads TGTGCCAGCAGTTCGGCCTACCGGGACACCGGGGAGCTGTTTTTT.

J is TRBJ1-6 and V is TRBV6-5; unclear D gene. Germline V gene data show CDR1 as MNHEY and CDR2 as SVGAGI. Trimming left V 5 bases short and J 10 bases short, with 15 bases between. The CDR3 is 14 amino acids. The CDR3: CASSTAGSESPLHF. The CDR3, as DNA: TGTGCCAGCAGTACTGCTGGGTCGGAATCACCCCTCCACTTT.

The rearrangement links TRBV14 to TRBJ2-1, with D uncertain. The CDR3 is 15 amino acids. V gave up 1 base and J gave up 8 bases, with 15 bases separating them. CDR1 and CDR2 (germline): SGHDN, FVKESK. In DNA form, the CDR3 reads TGTGCCAGCAGCCAAGGACAAATAAGGGTCGATGAGCAGTTCTTC. Its protein product is CASSQGQIRVDEQFF.

The chain uses TRBV5-6 and TRBJ1-4; D gene ambiguous. The germline V gene encodes CDR1 SGHDT and CDR2 YYEEEE. V was pared by 2 bases and J by 0 bases, with 11 bases between. This CDR3 is built from 16 residues. The CDR3 region is CASSFRTGATNEKLFF. The CDR3 DNA is TGTGCCAGCAGCTTCCGGACGGGCGCAACTAATGAAAAACTGTTTTTT.

V and J are TRBV18 and TRBJ2-3; 7 positions match TRBD2. CDR3 size: 14 residues. With 4 bases clipped from V and 6 bases from J, the junction kept 7 bases outside the gene matches. From germline, CDR1 is KGHSH and CDR2 LQKENI. In nucleotides, the CDR3 is TGTGCCAGCTCACTGATGACTAGCCCGGATACGCAGTATTTT. It encodes CASSLMTSPDTQYF.

The V gene is TRBV12-3 or TRBV12-4, the J gene TRBJ1-1; D unresolved. The V gene lost 5 bases and the J gene lost 1 base, with 8 bases spanning the gap. This CDR3 spans 13 amino acids. The CDR3 region is CASSPRSNTEAFF. The DNA of the CDR3 is TGTGCCAGCAGTCCCCGCTCGAACACTGAAGCTTTCTTT.

The chain has TRBV11-3 and TRBJ2-3; possibly TRBD2 for D (6 bases). V lost 2 bases and J 3 bases, leaving 18 bases between the germline ends. CDR1 and CDR2 from the germline V gene are SGHNT and YENEEA. The CDR3 spans 17 residues. For the CDR3, the DNA is TGTGCCAGCAGCTTATCCGGCGGGGTTTTGGGGACAGATACGCAGTATTTT. The encoded protein is CASSLSGGVLGTDTQYF.

This sequence joins TRBV19 and TRBJ2-7; D possibly corresponds to TRBD2 (6 bases). Germline values: CDR1 LNHDA, CDR2 SQIVND (reference sequence). CDR3 length: 17 amino acids. The V end lost 4 bases, the J end lost 2 bases, and 21 bases lay between the germline ends. CDR3 in amino acids: CASSTRAGEGGTYEQYF. CDR3 DNA sequence: TGTGCCAGTAGTACTCGAGCTGGTGAGGGAGGCACCTACGAGCAGTACTTC.